These 8 T cell receptor beta chains were all obtained from the same sample, sequenced in a study of regulatory T cells in long-lasting Graves disease. Researchers made TCR beta libraries by using iRepertoire HTBI primers and running Arm-PCR on CDR3 regions. TCRdb reprocessed the multiplex PCR reads with MiXCR, giving one entry per CDR3 protein. The sample has under 500,000 distinct CDR3 sequences, 20% seen once. Time point reported: persistent/refractory GD, antithyroid drugs over 5 years with positive TRAb. PBMC-derived RNA was used for the TCR library. This material consisted of peripheral blood mononuclear cells (PBMCs), taken when the disease was refractory, from a patient treated with antithyroid drugs. These receptors came from a female donor with Graves disease.

The V call is TRBV5-1, the J call TRBJ2-2, with 10 bases aligning to TRBD1. Germline CDR1 and CDR2: SGHRS and YFSETQ. This CDR3 comprises 17 residues. J was trimmed by 1 base and V by 4 bases; bases with no gene match: 7. This CDR3 is CASSQIRTGGNTGELFF. In DNA form, the CDR3 reads TGCGCCAGCAGCCAAATCCGGACAGGGGGGAACACCGGGGAGCTGTTTTTT.

The chain combines TRBV28 with TRBJ2-1; D is tentatively TRBD1 or TRBD2 (5 bases each). The germline V gene has CDR1 MDHEN and CDR2 SYDVKM. This CDR3 has 19 residues. The V gene lost 10 bases and the J gene lost 5 bases, with 33 bases spanning the gap. Written as DNA, the CDR3 is TGTGCCACCACACCCACGGGAAGGGGCATGTCCCGAAACCACAATGAGCAGTTCTTC. Translation gives CATTPTGRGMSRNHNEQFF.

At least ten counts were recorded for this clonotype. This rearrangement joins TRBV7-9 to TRBJ1-2; TRBD1 is a possible D gene (5 bases). The CDR3 is 14 amino acids. The germline V and J ends were trimmed by 2 bases and 6 bases, with 13 bases remaining between them. The germline V gene encodes CDR1 SEHNR and CDR2 FQNEAQ (reference sequence). The CDR3 is CASSLRGESDGYTF. DNA for the CDR3: TGTGCCAGCAGCTTACGGGGGGAATCCGATGGCTACACCTTC.

This clonotype came up many times. J is TRBJ2-5 and V is TRBV9; weak D call: TRBD2 (5 bases). V gave up 4 bases and J gave up 5 bases, with 12 bases separating them. The CDR3 is 13 amino acids. CDR1 and CDR2 (germline): SGDLS, YYNGEE. CDR3 protein: CASSKALEETQYF. The CDR3 nucleotides are TGTGCCAGCAGCAAAGCACTAGAGGAGACCCAGTACTTC.

The V gene is TRBV7-3, the J gene TRBJ1-5, with no clear D. The CDR3 spans 15 residues. Trimming removed 4 bases from V and 2 bases from J, with 12 bases in between. Germline loops: CDR1 SGHTA, CDR2 FQGTGA. CDR3 sequence reads: CASSSWGVRNQPQHF. The CDR3 DNA follows: TGTGCCAGCAGCTCTTGGGGTGTTCGCAATCAGCCCCAGCATTTT.

The chain has TRBV3-1 and TRBJ1-1; D is possibly TRBD1 (6 bases). The CDR3 spans 13 residues. Deletions cut 1 base from V and 6 bases from J, with 9 bases between. CDR1 and CDR2 from the germline V gene are LGHDT and YNNKEL (reference sequence). The CDR3 DNA follows: TGTGCCAGCAGCCAAGTGAGGGGGTCTGAAGCTTTCTTT. Encoded protein: CASSQVRGSEAFF. Variable domain in full (rest from reference TRBV3-1 and TRBJ1-1): DTAVSQTPKYLVTQMGNDKSIKCEQNLGHDTMYWYKQDSKKFLKIMFSYNNKELIINETVPNRFSPKSPDKAHLNLHINSLELGDSAVYFCASSQVRGSEAFFGQGTRLTVV.

Comment on this clonotype: This may stem from a read error, because a much larger clone lies one nucleotide away. J is TRBJ1-2 and V is TRBV20-1; maybe TRBD1 (5 bases). The ends were cut back, 6 bases at V and 4 bases at J, with 15 bases in the middle. CDR1 DFQATT and CDR2 SNEGSKA come from the germline V gene (reference sequence). The CDR3 runs to 13 residues. The CDR3 sequence: CSAPDMGGYGYTF. CDR3 bases: TGCAGTGCACCGGACATGGGAGGCTATGGCTACACCTTC.

The V gene is TRBV27, the J gene TRBJ2-2; perhaps TRBD1 as D (5 bases). Germline V lookup: CDR1 MNHEY, CDR2 SMNVEV (reference sequence). The CDR3 runs to 14 residues. Trimming stripped 6 bases from V and 0 bases from J, with 8 bases between. For the CDR3, the DNA is TGTGCCAGCAGGGACAAGACGAACACCGGGGAGCTGTTTTTT. It is translated as CASRDKTNTGELFF.